The clone carrying this T cell receptor (beta chain) was seen a few times. The sample comes from a study of blood T cell repertoires in COVID-19. The wider study: PBMCs, B-cell-depleted T cells, or T cells were the source of the cDNA or gDNA that made up the material.

TCRdb's copy holds only in-frame clones and misses some; the assay was immunoSEQ multiplex PCR. The table includes about 280,000 clones, about 88% detected once. This CDR3 is built from 13 residues. Germline CDR1 MDHEN, CDR2 SYDVKM. Trimming cost V 6 bases and J 3 bases; bases outside gene matches: 4. The source material was peripheral blood. This TCR derives from a woman between 65 and 79 years old with COVID-19, enrolled during active disease. The V call is TRBV28, the J call TRBJ2-7; 8 bases fit TRBD1. The CDR3 sequence: CASRGQDNYEQYF. CDR3 sequence (DNA): TGTGCCAGCAGGGGACAGGACAACTACGAGCAGTACTTC.